This T cell receptor (beta chain) was recovered during a study of CD8 T cells in Susac syndrome. CDR1 and CDR2 (germline): LGHDT, YNNKEL (reference sequence). Trimming removed 4 bases from V and 1 base from J, with 7 bases in between. The CDR3 has 13 residues. Random hexamers served to reverse transcribe about 0.5 to 1 ug RNA. TCR beta CDR3 was amplified by immunoSEQ multiplex PCR. This amplification extended across 54 Vbeta and 13 Jbeta segments. TCRdb re-called the immunoSEQ multiplex PCR reads with MiXCR, one entry per CDR3 protein. The table shows about 190,000 distinct CDR3 sequences, with approximately 95% occurring only once. CD8+ and CD4+ T cells from blood underwent TCR beta sequencing.

The genes are TRBV3-1 and TRBJ1-1; D is uncertain. Material: CD4+ T cells from PBMCs. The sequence derives from a human donor in good health. The CDR3 reads CASSRAENTEAFF. Written as DNA, the CDR3 is TGTGCCAGCAGCCGAGCAGAGAACACTGAAGCTTTCTTT.